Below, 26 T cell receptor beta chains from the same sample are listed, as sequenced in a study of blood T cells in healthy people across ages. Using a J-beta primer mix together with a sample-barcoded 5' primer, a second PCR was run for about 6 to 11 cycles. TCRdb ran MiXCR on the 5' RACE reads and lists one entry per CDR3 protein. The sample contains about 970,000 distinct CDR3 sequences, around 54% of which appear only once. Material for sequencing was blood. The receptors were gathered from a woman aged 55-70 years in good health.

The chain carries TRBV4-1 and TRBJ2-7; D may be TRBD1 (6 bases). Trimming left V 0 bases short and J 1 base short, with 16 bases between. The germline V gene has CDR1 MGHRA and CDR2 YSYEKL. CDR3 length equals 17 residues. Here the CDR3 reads CASSQEWVGTHSYEQYF. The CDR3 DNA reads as TGCGCCAGCAGCCAAGAATGGGTAGGGACACATTCCTACGAGCAGTACTTC.

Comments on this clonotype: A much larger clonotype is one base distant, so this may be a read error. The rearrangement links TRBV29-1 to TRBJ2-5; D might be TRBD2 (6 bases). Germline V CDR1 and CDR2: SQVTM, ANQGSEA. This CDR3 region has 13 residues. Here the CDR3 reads CGGAPWNQETQYF. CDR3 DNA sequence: TGCGGCGGGGCCCCCTGGAACCAAGAGACCCAGTACTTC.

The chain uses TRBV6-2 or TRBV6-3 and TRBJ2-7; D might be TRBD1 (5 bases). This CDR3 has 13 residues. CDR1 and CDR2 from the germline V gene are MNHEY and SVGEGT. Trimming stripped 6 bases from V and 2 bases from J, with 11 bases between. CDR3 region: CASRLDRTYEQYF. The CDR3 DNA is TGTGCCAGCAGACTCGACAGAACCTACGAGCAGTACTTC.

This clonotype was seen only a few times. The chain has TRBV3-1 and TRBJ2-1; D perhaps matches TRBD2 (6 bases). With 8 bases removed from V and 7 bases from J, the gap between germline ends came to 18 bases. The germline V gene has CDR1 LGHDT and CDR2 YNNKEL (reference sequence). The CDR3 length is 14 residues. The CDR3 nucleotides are TGTGCCAGCTCTCCGGGACTCCTAAGGAATGAGCAGTTCTTC. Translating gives CASSPGLLRNEQFF.

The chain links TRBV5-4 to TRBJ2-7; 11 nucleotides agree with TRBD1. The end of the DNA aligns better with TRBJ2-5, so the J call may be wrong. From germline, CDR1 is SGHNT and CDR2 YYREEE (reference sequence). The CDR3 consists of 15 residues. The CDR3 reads CASSPGQGVAETQYF. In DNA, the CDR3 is TGTGCCAGCAGCCCGGGACAGGGGGTTGCAGAGACCCAGTACTTC.

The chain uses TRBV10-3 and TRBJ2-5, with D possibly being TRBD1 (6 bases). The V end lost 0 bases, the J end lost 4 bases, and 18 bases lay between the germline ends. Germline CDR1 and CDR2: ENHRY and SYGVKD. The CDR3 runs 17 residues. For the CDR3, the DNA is TGTGCCATCAGTGAGTCCCTGACAGGCCCAAAATTAGAGACCCAGTACTTC. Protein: CAISESLTGPKLETQYF.

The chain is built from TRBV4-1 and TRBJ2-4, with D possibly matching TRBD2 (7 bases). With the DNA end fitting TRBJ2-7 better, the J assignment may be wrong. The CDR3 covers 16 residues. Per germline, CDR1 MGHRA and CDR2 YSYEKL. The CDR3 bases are TGCGCCAGCAGCCTAGAGCTACAGGGAGGGGGGTACGAGCAGTACTTC. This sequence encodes CASSLELQGGGYEQYF.

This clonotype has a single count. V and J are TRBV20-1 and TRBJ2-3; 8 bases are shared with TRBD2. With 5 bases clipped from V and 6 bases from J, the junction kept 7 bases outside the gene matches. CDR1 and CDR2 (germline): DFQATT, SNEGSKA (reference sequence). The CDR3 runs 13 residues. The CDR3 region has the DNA TGCAGTGCTCGCCCCACTAGCGGCGATACGCAGTATTTT. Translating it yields CSARPTSGDTQYF.

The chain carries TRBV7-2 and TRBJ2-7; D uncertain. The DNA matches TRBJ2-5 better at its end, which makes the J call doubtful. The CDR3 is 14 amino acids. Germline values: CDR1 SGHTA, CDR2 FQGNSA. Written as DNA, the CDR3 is TGTGCCAGCAGCTCGGGCCCCGAGGAAGAGACCCAGTACTTC. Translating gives CASSSGPEEETQYF.

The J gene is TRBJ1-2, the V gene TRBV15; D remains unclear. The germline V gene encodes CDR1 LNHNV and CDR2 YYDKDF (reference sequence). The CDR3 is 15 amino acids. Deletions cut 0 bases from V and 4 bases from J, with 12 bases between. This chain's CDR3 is CATSREALTVYGYTF. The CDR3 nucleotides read TGTGCCACCAGCAGAGAGGCGTTAACGGTCTATGGCTACACCTTC.

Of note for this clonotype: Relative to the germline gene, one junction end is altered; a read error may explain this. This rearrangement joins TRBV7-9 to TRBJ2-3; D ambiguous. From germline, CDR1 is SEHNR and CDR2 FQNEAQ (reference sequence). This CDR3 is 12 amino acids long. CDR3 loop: CAGSPLSDTQYF. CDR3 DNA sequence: TGTGCCGGCAGCCCCCTATCAGATACGCAGTATTTT.

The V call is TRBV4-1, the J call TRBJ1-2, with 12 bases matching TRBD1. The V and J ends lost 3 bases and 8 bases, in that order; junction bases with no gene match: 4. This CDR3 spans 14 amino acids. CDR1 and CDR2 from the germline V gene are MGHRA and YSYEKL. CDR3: CASSHAGTGGGYTF. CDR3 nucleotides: TGCGCCAGCAGCCATGCCGGGACAGGGGGCGGCTACACCTTC.

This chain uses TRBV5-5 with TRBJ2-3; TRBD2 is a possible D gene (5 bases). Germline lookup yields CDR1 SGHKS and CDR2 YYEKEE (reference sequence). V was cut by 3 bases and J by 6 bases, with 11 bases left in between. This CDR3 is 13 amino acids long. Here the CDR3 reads CASSYPPGDTQYF. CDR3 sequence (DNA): TGTGCCAGCAGCTACCCTCCGGGGGATACGCAGTATTTT.

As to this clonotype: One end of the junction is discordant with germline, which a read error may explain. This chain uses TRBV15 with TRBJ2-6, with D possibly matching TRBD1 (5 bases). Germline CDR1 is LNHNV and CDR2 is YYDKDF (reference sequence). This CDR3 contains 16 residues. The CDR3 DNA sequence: TGTGCCACCAGCTTAAATAGACGGTCTGGGGCCAACGTCCCGACTTTC. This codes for CATSLNRRSGANVPTF.

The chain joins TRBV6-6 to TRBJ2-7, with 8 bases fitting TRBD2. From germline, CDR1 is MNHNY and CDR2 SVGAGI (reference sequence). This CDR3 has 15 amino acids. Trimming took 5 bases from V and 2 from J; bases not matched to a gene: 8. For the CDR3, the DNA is TGTGCCAGCAGTCGGAGCGGGAGTATCGCCTACGAGCAGTACTTC. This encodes CASSRSGSIAYEQYF.

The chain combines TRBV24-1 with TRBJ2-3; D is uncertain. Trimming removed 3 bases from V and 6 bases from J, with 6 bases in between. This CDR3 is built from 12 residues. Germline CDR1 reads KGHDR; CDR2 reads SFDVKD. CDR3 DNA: TGTGCCACCAGTGATAGAGCGGATACGCAGTATTTT. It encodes CATSDRADTQYF.

This CDR3 is CASSLISNTVSYEQYF. CDR3 DNA sequence: TGTGCCAGCAGTTTGATTTCAAACACGGTTAGCTACGAGCAGTACTTC. V gene TRBV28 combines with J gene TRBJ2-7; D is uncertain. This CDR3 has 16 residues. V lost 3 bases and J lost 3, with 18 bases in between. The germline CDR1 and CDR2 sequences are MDHEN and SYDVKM.

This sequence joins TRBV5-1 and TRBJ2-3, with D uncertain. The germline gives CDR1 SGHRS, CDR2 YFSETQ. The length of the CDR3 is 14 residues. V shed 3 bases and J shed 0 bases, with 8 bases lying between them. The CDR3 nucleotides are TGCGCCAGCAGCTGGAGCGACAGCACAGATACGCAGTATTTT. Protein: CASSWSDSTDTQYF.

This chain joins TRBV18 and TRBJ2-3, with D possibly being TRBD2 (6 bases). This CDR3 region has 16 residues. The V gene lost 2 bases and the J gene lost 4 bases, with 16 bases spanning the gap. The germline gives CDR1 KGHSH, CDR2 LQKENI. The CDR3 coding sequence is TGTGCCAGCTCACCAGGGGCAGGAGGGGTCGCAGATACGCAGTATTTT. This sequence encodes CASSPGAGGVADTQYF.

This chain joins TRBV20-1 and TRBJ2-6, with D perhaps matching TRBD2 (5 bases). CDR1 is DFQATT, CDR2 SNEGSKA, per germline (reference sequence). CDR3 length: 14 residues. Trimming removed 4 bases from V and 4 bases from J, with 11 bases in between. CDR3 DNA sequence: TGCAGTGCTAAACGGGGTTTGGGGGCCAACGTCCTGACTTTC. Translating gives CSAKRGLGANVLTF.

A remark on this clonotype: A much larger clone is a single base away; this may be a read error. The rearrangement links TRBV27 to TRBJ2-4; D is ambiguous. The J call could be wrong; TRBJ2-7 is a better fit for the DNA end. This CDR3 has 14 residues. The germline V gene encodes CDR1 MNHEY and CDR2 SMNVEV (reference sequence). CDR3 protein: CASSVVGGTYEQYF. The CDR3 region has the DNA TGTGCCAGCAGTGTAGTGGGCGGAACCTACGAGCAGTACTTC.

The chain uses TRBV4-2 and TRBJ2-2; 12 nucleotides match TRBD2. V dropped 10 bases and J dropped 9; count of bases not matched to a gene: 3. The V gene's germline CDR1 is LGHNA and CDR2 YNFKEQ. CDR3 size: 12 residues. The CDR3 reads CATSGRGRELFF. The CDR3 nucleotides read TGTGCCACTAGCGGGAGGGGTCGGGAGCTGTTTTTT.

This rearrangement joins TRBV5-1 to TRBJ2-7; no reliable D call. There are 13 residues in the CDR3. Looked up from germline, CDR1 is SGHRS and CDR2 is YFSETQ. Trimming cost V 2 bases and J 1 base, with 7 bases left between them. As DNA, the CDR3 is TGCGCCAGCAGCTTTCCTGAGTCCTACGAGCAGTACTTC. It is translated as CASSFPESYEQYF. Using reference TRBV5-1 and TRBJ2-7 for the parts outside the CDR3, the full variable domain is KAGVTQTPRYLIKTRGQQVTLSCSPISGHRSVSWYQQTPGQGLQFLFEYFSETQRNKGNFPGRFSGRQFSNSRSEMNVSTLELGDSALYLCASSFPESYEQYFGPGTRLTVT.

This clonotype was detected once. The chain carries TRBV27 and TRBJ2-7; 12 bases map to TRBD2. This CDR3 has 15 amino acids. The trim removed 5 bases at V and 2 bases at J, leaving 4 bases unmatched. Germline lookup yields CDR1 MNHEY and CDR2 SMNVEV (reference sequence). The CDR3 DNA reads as TGTGCCAGCAGTCGGACTAGCGGGGCAACCTACGAGCAGTACTTC. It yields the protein CASSRTSGATYEQYF.

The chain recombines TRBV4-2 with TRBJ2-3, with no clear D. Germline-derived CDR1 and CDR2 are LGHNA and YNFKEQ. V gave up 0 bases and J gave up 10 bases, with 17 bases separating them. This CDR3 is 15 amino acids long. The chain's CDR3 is CASSQDRGRNGAQYF. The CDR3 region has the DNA TGTGCCAGCAGCCAAGATCGAGGTCGGAACGGAGCGCAGTATTTT.

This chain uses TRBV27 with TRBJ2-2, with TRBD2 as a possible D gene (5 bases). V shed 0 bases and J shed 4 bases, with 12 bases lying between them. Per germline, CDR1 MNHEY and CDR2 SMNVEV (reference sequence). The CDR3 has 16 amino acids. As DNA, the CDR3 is TGTGCCAGCAGTTTATCAGGTCTAGCAGGCACCGGGGAGCTGTTTTTT. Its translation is CASSLSGLAGTGELFF.